This TCR beta chain was obtained from a study of T-cell memory formation after mild COVID-19. Overall study results and limits: SARS-CoV-2 specificity was not confirmed for second-wave clones peaking on day 37.

CDR1 and CDR2 from the germline V gene are SGHRS and YFSETQ. V dropped 4 bases and J dropped 8 bases, with 21 bases sitting between them. The CDR3 extends over 15 amino acids. TCRdb processed the 5' RACE reads anew with MiXCR; each CDR3 protein has one entry. The sample records fewer than 250,000 distinct CDR3 sequences, 10% being singletons. This clonotype appeared a few times. Its antigen is unknown. The receptor was derived from a man aged 18-30 years who had mild COVID-19 (a few samples of this study predate the infection). Cell type and time point are not known. V is TRBV5-1 and J is TRBJ1-2; D is possibly TRBD1 (5 bases). Sequencing was done on a sample of PBMCs or a T cell subset sorted from them (not recorded which). CDR3 coding DNA: TGCGCCAGCAGCCGGACTGCGGGGACCCATATCGGCTACACCTTC. The encoded protein is CASSRTAGTHIGYTF. Combining the CDR3 with reference TRBV5-1 and TRBJ1-2 gives the whole variable domain KAGVTQTPRYLIKTRGQQVTLSCSPISGHRSVSWYQQTPGQGLQFLFEYFSETQRNKGNFPGRFSGRQFSNSRSEMNVSTLELGDSALYLCASSRTAGTHIGYTFGSGTRLTVV.